This T cell receptor beta chain was found in a study of cytomegalovirus exposure and HLA in healthy donors (dated by TCRdb to about 2017). Background for the entire study: In an earlier analysis of approximately 500 of the donors, 250 to 350 Gb of sequence data and 90 million to 120 million unique TCR beta sequences from some 170 million T cells were reported. A later analysis re-analyzed previously published TCR beta repertoires from 550 to 700 donors and added high-resolution HLA genotyping to study TCR occurrence patterns. Both class I and class II loci were covered by HLA typing, at four-digit resolution. Every repertoire in the discovery cohort had been generated on one and the same sequencing platform. In addition to the first cohort of 650 to 750 subjects, a separate validation cohort of 120 different subjects was used. The study was designed to test whether signatures of past pathogen exposure could be identified by cataloging public T cell receptors. A later genetic analysis used genome-wide SNP genotypes for about three fifths of the roughly 700 donors, treating that subset as a discovery cohort. An earlier analysis of fewer than 750 of the donors used high-throughput TCR beta sequencing to judge whether each TCR beta V gene segment behaved as functional or pseudogenic. The study profiled the T cell repertoires of about 720 subjects by immunosequencing and related them to cytomegalovirus serostatus. The number of donors typed differed by locus, with about 629-640 for A, B, C, DRB1 and DQB1, roughly 520 for DQA1, 600 to 610 for DPA1, and some 440 for DPB1. Because of strong linkage in the cohort, 4 to 6 DR-DQ haplotypes were treated as single units for association and clustering. To predict cytomegalovirus infection status, the study combined high-throughput TCR immunosequencing, statistical association of individual TCRs with disease status, and machine learning. Rather than drawing on any new phenotypic data, the later analysis identified candidate immune exposures from TCR beta sequences and the way those sequences occurred across donors. Roughly 300 gigabases of sequencing data and tens of millions of unique TCR sequences were included in an early release covering 500 to 750 HLA-typed donors. On average, roughly 240,000 unique TCR beta nucleotide sequences were sequenced per donor among a few hundred genotyped donors of the cohort, with 15% to 20% of those sequences being non-productive. Donor age, sex, ethnicity and CMV serostatus were collected together with the repertoire data. Of the 300 to 500 genotyped donors, over 80% were placed in the genetic ancestry cluster associated with self-reported Caucasian donors. The paper's findings and limits, for the study overall: Specific HLA alleles were associated with 15,000 to 20,000 TCR beta sequences at a false discovery rate of 0.05 in a later analysis. This cohort had only TCR beta chains sequenced, and the lack of alpha or paired-chain data limited which features could be detected. The authors suggested that the approach could potentially be extended to other disease states and immunological phenotypes. Compared with equally common non-associated chains, HLA-associated TCR beta chains in a later analysis were more clonally expanded and had lower generation probabilities. According to a later analysis, parvovirus B19, influenza, CMV and Epstein-Barr virus appeared linked to several top co-occurrence clusters. HLA typing was unavailable for some donors at each locus, so association tests used only the typed subset. CMV serostatus was the only immune exposure information available for the cohort. In an earlier analysis of a few hundred of the donors, most TCR beta V segments were observed in productive rearrangements about 90% or about 30% of the time, broadly matching IMGT annotations. In a later genetic analysis, a missense DCLRE1C variant was associated with V-gene and J-gene trimming of TCR beta chains, and the association was replicated in an independent cohort. In vitro tests confirmed that a few of the cytomegalovirus-associated TCR beta chains recognize cytomegalovirus antigens. A group of highly shared sequence variants was considered likely to be a technical artifact of the sequencing pipeline. According to a later analysis, most CMV-associated TCR beta chains appeared to be HLA-restricted, and the HLA associations seemed to be driven largely by CMV exposure. In the study, some 180 TCR beta chains were listed as associated with cytomegalovirus. According to a later genetic analysis, donors in an Asian-associated ancestry cluster had fewer N-insertions in productive TCRs than the approximately 700-donor mean. Correlated functional status among segregating V segments might reflect linkage disequilibrium, but an unknown experimental factor could not be ruled out. In both the original and validation cohorts, the classifier was reported to diagnose cytomegalovirus status with high specificity and sensitivity. A further reported finding was that TCR beta sequences accurately predicted the HLA-A and HLA-B alleles for most subjects in the first cohort. Presence/absence analyses assumed roughly uniform sequencing depth across donors, an assumption that may not hold. The 87-base-pair reads could not distinguish some IMGT-functional V segments, including TRBV6-2 and TRBV6-3, so those segments were excluded. In a later analysis, TCR association rates were found to vary across HLA loci, with the most associated TCRs seen for DRB1 alleles and the fewest for HLA-C alleles. Strong co-occurrence of HLA alleles, especially DR and DQ, made assigning TCR associations to individual alleles difficult. Most TCR sequences were seen in very few donors, while some public TCRs were found in many individuals. Because counts were too low, approximately 15 rarely observed V segments, including chromosome 9 orphons, were excluded from the earlier analysis of 587 of the donors.

The cohort consisted of 670 or so healthy bone marrow donors. Cohort members were all nominally healthy when sampled, although unrecorded immune exposures were likely present. The donor was CMV seropositive and belonged to the group of 250 to 300 seropositive cohort members. Every donor gave a peripheral blood sample, and the peripheral blood mononuclear cells from that sample were used for TCR beta sequencing. Genomic DNA was extracted from the blood cell samples with the Qiagen DNeasy Blood Extraction Kit. Notes on this clone: What this receptor recognizes is not known. Base qualities are not provided; no much larger clone lies one nucleotide away.

The CDR3 spans 17 residues, from the cysteine through the phenylalanine. The DNA shown is the 51-base CDR3, in frame from base 1. The CDR1 and CDR2 encoded by the germline V gene (reference sequence) are LNHNV and YYDKDF. The junction shows trimming of 3 bases on V and 1 base on J, plus 15 bases between the germline ends. The library relied on the immunoSEQ multiplex PCR assay. A mixture of 60 forward primers for TCR Vbeta segments and 13 reverse primers for TCR Jbeta segments was used in the multiplex PCR. Amplification of the CDR3 region of rearranged TCR beta genes was performed with a multiplex PCR assay on genomic DNA. Amplified TCR beta libraries were sequenced as 87-base-pair reads on the Illumina HiSeq System. Concerning the study's data processing: A later analysis counted about 80 million unique TCR beta chains across the roughly 700 repertoires, and some 12 million of these chains were shared by at least two donors. To remove PCR and sequencing errors, raw reads were error-corrected and collapsed into unique sequences using a nearest-neighbor algorithm that merged closely related sequences. V, D and J gene segments were assigned by aligning CDR3 sequences to IMGT reference sequences. Each retained sequence needed at least a six-nucleotide match to both a V gene segment and a J gene segment. A rearrangement counted as productive if the CDR3 had no stop codons and remained in frame with V and J, and every other rearrangement counted as non-productive. CDR3 was defined by IMGT convention, running from the second conserved V-encoded cysteine to the conserved J-encoded phenylalanine. Sequences without an unambiguous match to a single V gene segment were excluded from the earlier analysis of about 630 of the donors. In an earlier analysis of 450 to 750 of the donors, a V segment was called functional when productive rearrangements were above 56.7%, and segregating when the standard deviation between donors exceeded 5%. To diagnose cytomegalovirus status from the catalog of TCR beta chain sequences, a statistical classification framework was built. In a later analysis, TCR nucleotide sequences were compared against IMGT/GENE-DB human TR gene sequences so that V and J genes could be assigned. Using the TCRdist pipeline, a later analysis assigned CDR3 sequences along with most-parsimonious VDJ recombination scenarios. In a later analysis, every TCR beta chain was defined by the combination of its CDR3 amino acid sequence and its V-gene family, and reads without a unique V-gene family were dropped. As a way to deal with suspected cross-contamination and a sequencing artifact, a later analysis dropped 450 to 600 nucleotide sequences that were highly shared and had low generation probability. In a later analysis, a clonal expansion index was calculated for each public chain from normalized within-repertoire ranks of inferred template counts. Generation probabilities in a later analysis came from a VDJ recombination model fitted to out-of-frame rearrangements, and those results were checked against IGoR. In a later analysis, hypergeometric tests were used to score TCR-TCR, TCR-HLA and TCR-CMV co-occurrence, with a repertoire-size bias correction applied to TCR pairs. In a later analysis, false discovery rates were estimated by permuting HLA or CMV assignments 20 times. In a later analysis, co-occurring TCRs were grouped using DBSCAN, and TCRdist sequence similarity was added for clustering within HLA-allele-positive subsets. Repertoires with fewer than 30,000 or more than 120,000 public chains, plus five repertoires with anomalous nucleotide sharing, were excluded from co-occurrence clustering. As stored in TCRdb, this immuneACCESS dataset retains in-frame rearrangements with V and J assigned. A fraction of the clones does not appear; measured against another copy, unresolved V genes explain less than half of the discrepancy, and the remainder lacks a known reason. From that table come the V and J calls and clone size; the DNA was used to work out D and trimming. In all, the sample holds 85,000 to 100,000 clones, and more than 75% of those were seen once. Together, the top ten hold about a tenth of the sample.

This TCR was recovered from a young man in good health and CMV-seropositive. The material sequenced was PBMCs. The sequence joins TRBV15 to TRBJ1-4, with TRBD1 perhaps the D gene, on 5 matching bases. The DNA sequence follows: TGTGCCACCAGCAGGGGCGGGGGATCAGGAACTAATGAAAAACTGTTTTTT. Its translation reads: CATSRGGGSGTNEKLFF.